The 22 T cell receptor beta chains listed next were all sequenced from one sample in a study of ipilimumab plus nivolumab after autologous stem cell transplantation. Profiled with immunoSEQ multiplex PCR; TCRdb holds only in-frame clones, not every one. The data contain about 20,000 clones, 77% of them singletons. Sequencing used PBMCs, obtained in a trial of ipilimumab plus nivolumab as post-transplant consolidation. The source of these receptors is a male donor with diffuse large B-cell lymphoma.

The chain couples TRBV2 to TRBJ1-3; D unresolved. Deletions cut 7 bases from V and 6 bases from J, with 16 bases between. The length of the CDR3 is 14 residues. Germline CDR1 and CDR2: SNHLY and FYNNEI. Written as DNA, the CDR3 is TGTGCCAGCAACCCAGGCTATAGTTCAAACACCATATATTTT. Its protein product is CASNPGYSSNTIYF.

This chain links TRBV7-8 with TRBJ2-1, with 11 positions matching TRBD1. V dropped 1 base and J dropped 4; count of bases not matched to a gene: 9. The CDR3 runs to 18 residues. CDR1 and CDR2 (germline): SGHVS, FQNEAQ. The CDR3 DNA reads as TGTGCCAGCAGCTTAGGGGCGACCGGGACAGGGGGATACAATGAGCAGTTCTTC. Protein product: CASSLGATGTGGYNEQFF.

To note about this clone: At one boundary the junction diverges from the germline segment, which might be a read error. The chain is built from TRBV7-9 and TRBJ2-1, with D unclear. The CDR3 sequence is 12 residues long. Germline-derived CDR1 and CDR2 are SEHNR and FQNEAQ (reference sequence). CDR3 DNA: TGTGCCAGCAGCTTATTTGATACGCAAAACCTCTTC. Protein product: CASSLFDTQNLF.

This clone showed up just once. The chain has TRBV2 and TRBJ2-1; 10 bases are shared with TRBD1. Per the germline V gene, CDR1 is SNHLY and CDR2 is FYNNEI. J gave up 7 bases and V 6 bases, and 9 bases lay outside the gene matches. CDR3 length: 15 residues. CDR3 in DNA: TGTGCCAGCAGGGCAGACAGGGGGCAAGGGAATGAGCAGTTCTTC. Translating it yields CASRADRGQGNEQFF.

The gene calls are TRBV5-1 and TRBJ2-5; D could derive from TRBD1 or TRBD2 (5 bases each). Trimming took 0 bases from V and 8 from J, leaving 11 bases between them. CDR1 and CDR2 (germline): SGHRS, YFSETQ. The CDR3 has 13 amino acids. The CDR3 reads CASSLGQRGTQYF. The DNA for the CDR3 is TGCGCCAGCAGCTTGGGACAGAGGGGAACCCAGTACTTC.

A single count supports this clone. The rearrangement joins TRBV29-1 to TRBJ2-7; D is perhaps TRBD2 (7 bases). Between the trimmed V and J ends, which lost 2 bases and 4 bases, there was a span of 21 bases. The CDR3 runs to 16 residues. Germline loops: CDR1 SQVTM, CDR2 ANQGSEA. The CDR3 DNA sequence: TGCAGCGTTGAACTGGGTGGTATTGGGGGGGCATACGAGCAGTACTTC. The encoded protein is CSVELGGIGGAYEQYF.

This chain uses TRBV18 with TRBJ1-2, with no clear D. V was cut by 1 base and J by 1 base, with 4 bases left in between. Germline V gene data show CDR1 as KGHSH and CDR2 as LQKENI. The CDR3 has 13 amino acids. The CDR3 bases are TGTGCCAGCTCACCACAAGATAACTATGGCTACACCTTC. Its translation is CASSPQDNYGYTF.

A few counts support this clone. V is TRBV6-1 and J is TRBJ2-3; a weak D match, TRBD1 (6 bases). V was shortened by 10 bases and J by 2 bases, with 16 bases between the two germline ends. The CDR3 has 14 residues. The germline gives CDR1 MNHNS, CDR2 SASEGT. CDR3 in amino acids: CAISVGGYTDTQYF. DNA for the CDR3: TGTGCCATCAGCGTTGGGGGCTACACAGATACGCAGTATTTT.

V is TRBV11-2 and J is TRBJ1-2; D call uncertain. The CDR3 loop spans 15 amino acids. Looked up from germline, CDR1 is SGHAT and CDR2 is FQNNGV. The V end lost 1 base, the J end lost 2 bases, and 11 bases lay between the germline ends. The CDR3 protein is CASSLGYRSNYGYTF. The CDR3, as DNA: TGTGCCAGCAGCTTAGGATACAGATCAAACTATGGCTACACCTTC. Together with reference TRBV11-2 and TRBJ1-2, the CDR3 gives the full variable domain: EAGVAQSPRYKIIEKRQSVAFWCNPISGHATLYWYQQILGQGPKLLIQFQNNGVVDDSQLPKDRFSAERLKGVDSTLKIQPAKLEDSAVYLCASSLGYRSNYGYTFGSGTRLTVV.

This chain connects TRBV27 to TRBJ2-1, with 7 bases identical to TRBD2. This CDR3 region has 15 residues. The V segment lost 2 bases and the J segment 1 base; nucleotides outside the gene matches: 2. The V gene's germline CDR1 is MNHEY and CDR2 SMNVEV (reference sequence). CDR3 coding DNA: TGTGCCAGCAGTTTAGCTAGCGGTTCCTACAATGAGCAGTTCTTC. Its translation is CASSLASGSYNEQFF.

The rearrangement uses TRBV6-5 and TRBJ2-7, with TRBD1 as a possible D gene (6 bases). CDR1 is MNHEY and CDR2 is SVGAGI in the germline V gene. Trimming cost V 0 bases and J 6 bases, with 12 bases left between them. There are 14 residues in the CDR3. The CDR3 DNA reads TGTGCCAGCAGTTACTCGGCCAGGGGTGTCGAGCAGTACTTC. Protein product: CASSYSARGVEQYF.

The chain has TRBV7-9 and TRBJ2-3; D may match TRBD1 or TRBD2 (7 bases each). The length of the CDR3 is 13 residues. Trimming took off 4 bases at V and 6 bases at J, with 11 bases between the two ends. The germline gives CDR1 SEHNR, CDR2 FQNEAQ (reference sequence). CDR3 loop: CASSSQGGDTQYF. The CDR3 DNA reads as TGTGCCAGCAGCTCCCAGGGGGGGGATACGCAGTATTTT.

The table lists this clone with a count of one. The chain recombines TRBV23-1 with TRBJ2-5; D unresolved. TRBV23-1 is an ORF; its function is uncertain. V dropped 6 bases and J dropped 5 bases, with 16 bases sitting between them. The CDR3 spans 14 residues. CDR3 sequence (DNA): TGCGCCAGCAGCCCGACCGACGAGGTGGAGACCCAGTACTTC. This sequence encodes CASSPTDEVETQYF.

The V gene is TRBV5-6, the J gene TRBJ2-1; possibly TRBD1 for D (5 bases). Germline CDR1 and CDR2: SGHDT and YYEEEE. The CDR3 is made up of 16 amino acids. The ends were cut back, 3 bases at V and 1 base at J, with 14 bases in the middle. CDR3 bases: TGTGCCAGCAGCTCCAACCCGACAGTTTCCTACAATGAGCAGTTCTTC. Encoded protein: CASSSNPTVSYNEQFF.

This chain joins TRBV4-3 and TRBJ1-1, with D possibly matching TRBD1 (6 bases). The germline V gene encodes CDR1 LGHNA and CDR2 YSLEER. The CDR3 length is 13 residues. V was trimmed by 4 bases and J by 5 bases, leaving 11 bases between them. The CDR3 DNA sequence: TGCGCCAGCAGCCGAGGAGGGGGGACTGAAGCTTTCTTT. Amino acids: CASSRGGGTEAFF.

This clone was found once. The CDR3 nucleotides read TGTGCCTGGAGTCCGGACAGGGCAGGGGGCTACACCTTC. Protein sequence: CAWSPDRAGGYTF. The chain employs TRBV30 and TRBJ1-2; TRBD1 agrees at 8 bases. V was clipped by 2 bases and J by 8 bases; unmatched bases: 7. The V gene's germline CDR1 is GTSNPN and CDR2 SVGIG (reference sequence). The CDR3 contains 13 residues.

This rearrangement joins TRBV7-3 to TRBJ2-7; D might be TRBD1 or TRBD2, each matching 5 bases. V lost 4 bases and J 4 bases, leaving 23 bases between the germline ends. This CDR3 region has 17 residues. Germline V gene lookup returns CDR1 SGHTA and CDR2 FQGTGA. The CDR3 loop is CASSYPVYQGPGYEQYF. Here the CDR3 DNA reads TGTGCCAGCAGCTACCCTGTTTATCAGGGCCCGGGGTACGAGCAGTACTTC.

On this clone: The sample has other DNA sequences that encode this CDR3 too. The chain uses TRBV9 and TRBJ2-7; the match to TRBD1 covers 10 bases. CDR1 is SGDLS, CDR2 YYNGEE, per germline. J gave up 5 bases and V 4 bases, and 6 bases lay outside the gene matches. The CDR3 has 14 amino acids. As DNA, the CDR3 is TGTGCCAGCAGCCTAAGGACAGGGGGTGACGAGCAGTACTTC. Translation: CASSLRTGGDEQYF.

This clone is a singleton in its sample. The gene calls are TRBV5-1 and TRBJ2-1, with D possibly being TRBD1 (6 bases). The CDR3 has 15 amino acids. Germline V gene data show CDR1 as SGHRS and CDR2 as YFSETQ. V was clipped by 1 base and J by 5 bases, with 13 bases between them. This CDR3 reads CASSLLPDRNNEQFF. In DNA form, the CDR3 reads TGCGCCAGCAGCTTGTTACCGGACAGAAACAATGAGCAGTTCTTC.

The J gene is TRBJ2-5, the V gene TRBV5-1; D call uncertain. This CDR3 comprises 15 residues. Trimming cost V 6 bases and J 2 bases, with 17 bases left between them. The germline CDR1 and CDR2 sequences are SGHRS and YFSETQ. The CDR3 loop is CASTLGNVGQETQYF. The CDR3 DNA is TGCGCCAGCACCCTTGGTAATGTTGGGCAAGAGACCCAGTACTTC.

The chain couples TRBV9 to TRBJ1-6; no reliable D call. CDR1 is SGDLS, CDR2 YYNGEE, per germline. The CDR3 spans 13 residues. V dropped 0 bases and J dropped 9 bases, with 7 bases sitting between them. CDR3 region: CASSVGAFSPLHF. As DNA, the CDR3 is TGTGCCAGCAGCGTAGGCGCCTTTTCACCCCTCCACTTT.

V and J are TRBV11-2 and TRBJ2-2, with D unclear. V was pared by 11 bases and J by 4 bases, with 20 bases between. This CDR3 has 15 amino acids. Germline CDR1 reads SGHAT; CDR2 reads FQNNGV. CDR3 sequence: CAAYDTRSATGELFF. The CDR3 DNA follows: TGTGCCGCTTATGATACCCGGTCGGCCACCGGGGAGCTGTTTTTT.